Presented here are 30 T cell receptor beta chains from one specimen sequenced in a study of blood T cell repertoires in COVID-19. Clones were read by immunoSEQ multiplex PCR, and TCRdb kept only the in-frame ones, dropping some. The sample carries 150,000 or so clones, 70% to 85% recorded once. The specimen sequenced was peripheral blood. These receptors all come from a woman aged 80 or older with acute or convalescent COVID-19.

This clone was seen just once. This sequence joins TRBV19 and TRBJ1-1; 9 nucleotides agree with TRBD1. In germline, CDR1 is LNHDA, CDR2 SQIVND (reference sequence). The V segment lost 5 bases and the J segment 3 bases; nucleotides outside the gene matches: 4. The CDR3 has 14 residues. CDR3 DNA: TGTGCCAGTAGTTTTCGGGACAGGGACACTGAAGCTTTCTTT. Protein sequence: CASSFRDRDTEAFF.

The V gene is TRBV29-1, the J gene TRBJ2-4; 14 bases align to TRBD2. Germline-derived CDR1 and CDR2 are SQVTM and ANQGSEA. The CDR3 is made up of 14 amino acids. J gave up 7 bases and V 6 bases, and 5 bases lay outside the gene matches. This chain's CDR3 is CSVGTSGSNNIQYF. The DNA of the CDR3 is TGCAGCGTCGGGACTAGCGGGAGCAATAACATTCAGTACTTC.

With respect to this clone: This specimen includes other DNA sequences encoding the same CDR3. CDR3 sequence: CASSSGETQYF. CDR3 nucleotide sequence: TGTGCCAGCAGCTCAGGAGAGACCCAGTACTTC. The V and J genes are TRBV5-4 and TRBJ2-5; D unclear. Trimming cost V 3 bases and J 4 bases, with 4 bases left between them. Germline V CDR1 and CDR2: SGHNT, YYREEE (reference sequence). This CDR3 region has 11 residues.

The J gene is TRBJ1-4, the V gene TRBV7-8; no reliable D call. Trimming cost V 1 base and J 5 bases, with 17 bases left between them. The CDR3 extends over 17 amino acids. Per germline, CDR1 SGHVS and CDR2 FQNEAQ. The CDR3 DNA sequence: TGTGCCAGCAGCTTAGTCGGCAGCTCGGGGAAGAATGAAAAACTGTTTTTT. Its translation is CASSLVGSSGKNEKLFF.

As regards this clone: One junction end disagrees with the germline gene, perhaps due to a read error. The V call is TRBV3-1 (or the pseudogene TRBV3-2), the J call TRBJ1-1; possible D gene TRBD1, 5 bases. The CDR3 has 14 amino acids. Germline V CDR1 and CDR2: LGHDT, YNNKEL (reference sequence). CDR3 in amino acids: CAGSRGRSNTEAFF. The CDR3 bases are TGTGCCGGCAGCCGGGGCAGGTCCAACACTGAAGCTTTCTTT.

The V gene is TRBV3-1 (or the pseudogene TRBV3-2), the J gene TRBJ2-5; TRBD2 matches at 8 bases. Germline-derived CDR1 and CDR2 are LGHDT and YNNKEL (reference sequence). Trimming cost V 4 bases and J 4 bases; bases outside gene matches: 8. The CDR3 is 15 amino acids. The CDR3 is CASSRAGGAGETQYF. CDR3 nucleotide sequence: TGTGCCAGCAGCCGGGCGGGGGGCGCAGGAGAGACCCAGTACTTC.

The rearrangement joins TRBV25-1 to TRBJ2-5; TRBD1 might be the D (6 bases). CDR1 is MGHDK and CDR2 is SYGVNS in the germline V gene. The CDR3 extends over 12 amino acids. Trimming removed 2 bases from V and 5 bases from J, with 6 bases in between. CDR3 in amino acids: CASSEGGETQYF. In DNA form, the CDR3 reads TGTGCCAGCAGTGAAGGGGGCGAGACCCAGTACTTC.

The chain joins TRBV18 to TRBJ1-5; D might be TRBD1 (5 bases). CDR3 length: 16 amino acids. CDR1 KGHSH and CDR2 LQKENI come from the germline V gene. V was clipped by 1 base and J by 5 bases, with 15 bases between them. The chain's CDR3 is CASSPQSQGTDQPQHF. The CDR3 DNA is TGTGCCAGCTCACCACAGAGCCAGGGCACGGATCAGCCCCAGCATTTT.

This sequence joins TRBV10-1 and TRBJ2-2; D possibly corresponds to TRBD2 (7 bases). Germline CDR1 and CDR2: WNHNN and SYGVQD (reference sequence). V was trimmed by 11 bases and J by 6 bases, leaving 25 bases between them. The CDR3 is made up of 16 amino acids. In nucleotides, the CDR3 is TGCGCCGCTAGGGGGGGCGGGGGACACCCCCCCGGGGAGCTGTTTTTT. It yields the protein CAARGGGGHPPGELFF.

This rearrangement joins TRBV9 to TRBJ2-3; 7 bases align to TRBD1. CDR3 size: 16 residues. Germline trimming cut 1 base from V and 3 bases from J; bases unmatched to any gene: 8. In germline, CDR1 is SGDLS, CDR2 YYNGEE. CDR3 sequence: CASSVSGQVRTDTQYF. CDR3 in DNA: TGTGCCAGCAGCGTATCTGGACAGGTTAGGACAGATACGCAGTATTTT.

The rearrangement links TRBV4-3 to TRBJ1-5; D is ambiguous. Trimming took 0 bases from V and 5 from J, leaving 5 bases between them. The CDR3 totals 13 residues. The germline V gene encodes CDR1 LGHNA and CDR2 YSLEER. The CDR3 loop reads CASSQERDQPQHF. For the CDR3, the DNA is TGCGCCAGCAGCCAAGAGAGGGATCAGCCCCAGCATTTT.

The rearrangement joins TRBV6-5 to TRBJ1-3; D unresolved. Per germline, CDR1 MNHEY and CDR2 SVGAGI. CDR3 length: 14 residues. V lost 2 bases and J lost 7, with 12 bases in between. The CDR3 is CASSYGSSGNTIYF. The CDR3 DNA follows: TGTGCCAGCAGTTACGGGAGCTCGGGGAACACCATATATTTT.

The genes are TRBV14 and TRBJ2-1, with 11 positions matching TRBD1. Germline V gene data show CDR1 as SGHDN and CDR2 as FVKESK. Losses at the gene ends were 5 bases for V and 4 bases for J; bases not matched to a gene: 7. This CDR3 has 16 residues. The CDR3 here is CASSDLGTGGYNEQFF. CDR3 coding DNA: TGTGCCAGCAGCGATCTAGGGACAGGGGGATACAATGAGCAGTTCTTC.

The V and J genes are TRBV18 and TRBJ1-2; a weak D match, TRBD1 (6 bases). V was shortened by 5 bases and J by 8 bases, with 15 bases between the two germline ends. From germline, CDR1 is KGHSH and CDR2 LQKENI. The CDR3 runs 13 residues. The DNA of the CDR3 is TGTGCCAGCTCATCTGACGGGACATGGGGCTACACCTTC. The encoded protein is CASSSDGTWGYTF.

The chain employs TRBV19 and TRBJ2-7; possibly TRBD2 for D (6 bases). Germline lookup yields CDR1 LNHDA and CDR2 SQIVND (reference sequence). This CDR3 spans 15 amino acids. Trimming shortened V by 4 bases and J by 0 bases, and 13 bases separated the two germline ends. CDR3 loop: CASSTSAESSYEQYF. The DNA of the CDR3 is TGTGCCAGTAGTACTAGCGCTGAGAGCTCCTACGAGCAGTACTTC. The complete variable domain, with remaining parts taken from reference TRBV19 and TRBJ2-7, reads DGGITQSPKYLFRKEGQNVTLSCEQNLNHDAMYWYRQDPGQGLRLIYYSQIVNDFQKGDIAEGYSVSREKKESFPLTVTSAQKNPTAFYLCASSTSAESSYEQYFGPGTRLTVT.

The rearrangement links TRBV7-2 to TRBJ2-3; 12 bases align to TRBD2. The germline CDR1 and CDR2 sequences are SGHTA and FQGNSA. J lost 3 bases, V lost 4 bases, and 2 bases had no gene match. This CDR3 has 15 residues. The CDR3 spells CASSWLAGGTDTQYF. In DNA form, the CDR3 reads TGTGCCAGCAGCTGGCTAGCGGGAGGGACAGATACGCAGTATTTT.

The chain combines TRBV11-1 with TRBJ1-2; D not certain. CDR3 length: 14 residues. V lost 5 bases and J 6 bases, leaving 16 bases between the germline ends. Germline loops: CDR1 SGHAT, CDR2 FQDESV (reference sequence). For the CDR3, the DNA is TGTGCCAGCAGCCCAAGTAGCCACCGTGATGGCTACACCTTC. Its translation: CASSPSSHRDGYTF.

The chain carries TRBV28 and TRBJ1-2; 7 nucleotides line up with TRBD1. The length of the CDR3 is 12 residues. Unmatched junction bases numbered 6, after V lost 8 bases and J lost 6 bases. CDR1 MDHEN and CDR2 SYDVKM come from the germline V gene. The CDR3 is CASQGGRDGYTF. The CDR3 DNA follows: TGTGCCAGCCAGGGGGGCAGAGATGGCTACACCTTC.

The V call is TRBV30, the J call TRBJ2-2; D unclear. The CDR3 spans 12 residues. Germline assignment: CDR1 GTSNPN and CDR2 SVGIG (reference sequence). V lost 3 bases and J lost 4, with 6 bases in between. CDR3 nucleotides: TGTGCCTGGAGGGGCGTCACCGGGGAGCTGTTTTTT. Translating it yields CAWRGVTGELFF.

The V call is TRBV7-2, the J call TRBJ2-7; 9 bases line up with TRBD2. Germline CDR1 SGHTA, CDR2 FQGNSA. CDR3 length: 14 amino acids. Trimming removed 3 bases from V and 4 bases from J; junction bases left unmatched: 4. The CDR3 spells CASSLPSGKYEQYF. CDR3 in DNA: TGTGCCAGCAGCTTGCCTAGCGGGAAATACGAGCAGTACTTC.

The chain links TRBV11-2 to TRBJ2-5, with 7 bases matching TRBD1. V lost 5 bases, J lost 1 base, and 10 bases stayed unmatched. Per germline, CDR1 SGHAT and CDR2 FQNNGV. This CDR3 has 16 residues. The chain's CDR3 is CASSPFGQDRQETQYF. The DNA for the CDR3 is TGTGCCAGCAGCCCCTTTGGACAGGACCGCCAAGAGACCCAGTACTTC.

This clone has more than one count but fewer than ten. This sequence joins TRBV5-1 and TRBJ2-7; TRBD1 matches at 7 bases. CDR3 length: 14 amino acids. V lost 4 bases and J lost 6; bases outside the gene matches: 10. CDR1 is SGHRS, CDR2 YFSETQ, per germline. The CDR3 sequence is CASSPGGDLLEQYF. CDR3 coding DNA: TGCGCCAGCAGCCCAGGGGGTGATCTACTCGAGCAGTACTTC.

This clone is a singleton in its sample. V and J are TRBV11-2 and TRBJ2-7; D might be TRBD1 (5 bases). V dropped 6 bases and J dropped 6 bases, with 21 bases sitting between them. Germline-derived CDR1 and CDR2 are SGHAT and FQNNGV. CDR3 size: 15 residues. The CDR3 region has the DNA TGTGCCAGCAGTCCCGATGGGGCGTCAGGTGGCGAGCAGTACTTC. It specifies CASSPDGASGGEQYF.

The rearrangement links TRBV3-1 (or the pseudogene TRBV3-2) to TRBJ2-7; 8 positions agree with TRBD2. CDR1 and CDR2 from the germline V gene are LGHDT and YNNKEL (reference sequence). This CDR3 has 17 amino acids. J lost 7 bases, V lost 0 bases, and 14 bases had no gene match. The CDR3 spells CASSQDSGGTRFKEQYF. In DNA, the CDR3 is TGTGCCAGCAGCCAAGATTCGGGGGGGACAAGGTTTAAGGAGCAGTACTTC.

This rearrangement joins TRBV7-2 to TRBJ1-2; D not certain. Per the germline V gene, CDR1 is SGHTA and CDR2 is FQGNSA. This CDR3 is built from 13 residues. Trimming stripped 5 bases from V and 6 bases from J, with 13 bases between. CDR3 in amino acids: CASSLTGKHGYTF. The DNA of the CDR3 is TGTGCCAGCAGCCTCACGGGGAAGCATGGCTACACCTTC.

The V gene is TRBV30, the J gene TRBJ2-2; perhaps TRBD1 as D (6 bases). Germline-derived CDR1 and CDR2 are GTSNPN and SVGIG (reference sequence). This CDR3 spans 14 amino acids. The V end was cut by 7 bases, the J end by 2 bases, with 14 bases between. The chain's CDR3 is CASRTESNTGELFF. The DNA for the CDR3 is TGTGCCTCCAGGACAGAAAGCAACACCGGGGAGCTGTTTTTT.

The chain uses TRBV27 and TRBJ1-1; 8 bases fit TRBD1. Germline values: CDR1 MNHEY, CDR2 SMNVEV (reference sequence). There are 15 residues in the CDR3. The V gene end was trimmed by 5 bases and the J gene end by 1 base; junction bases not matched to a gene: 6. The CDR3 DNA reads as TGTGCCAGCAGTGAGCGGGACAGGACGAACACTGAAGCTTTCTTT. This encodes CASSERDRTNTEAFF.

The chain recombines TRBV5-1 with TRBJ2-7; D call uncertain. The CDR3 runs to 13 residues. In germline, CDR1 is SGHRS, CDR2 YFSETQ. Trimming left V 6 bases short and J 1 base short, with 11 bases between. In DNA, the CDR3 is TGCGCCAGCACCCGCGGCACTTCCTACGAGCAGTACTTC. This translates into CASTRGTSYEQYF. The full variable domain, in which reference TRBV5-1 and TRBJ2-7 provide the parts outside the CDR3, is KAGVTQTPRYLIKTRGQQVTLSCSPISGHRSVSWYQQTPGQGLQFLFEYFSETQRNKGNFPGRFSGRQFSNSRSEMNVSTLELGDSALYLCASTRGTSYEQYFGPGTRLTVT.

Here the CDR3 DNA reads TGTGCCAGCAGAAGGGGACTGGGATCACCCCTCCACTTT. It yields the protein CASRRGLGSPLHF. The chain combines TRBV27 with TRBJ1-6, with D maybe TRBD1 (5 bases). The CDR3 totals 13 residues. V was pared by 6 bases and J by 10 bases, with 13 bases between. CDR1 is MNHEY, CDR2 SMNVEV, per germline (reference sequence).

The CDR3 reads CASSRRLLVAGGGEQYF. CDR3 coding DNA: TGTGCCAGCAGCCGACGTTTATTGGTAGCGGGAGGTGGGGAGCAGTACTTC. The chain has TRBV3-1 (or the pseudogene TRBV3-2) and TRBJ2-7, with TRBD2 matching 10 bases. CDR1 and CDR2 from the germline V gene are LGHDT and YNNKEL (reference sequence). J gave up 7 bases and V 4 bases, and 16 bases lay outside the gene matches. The CDR3 consists of 17 residues.